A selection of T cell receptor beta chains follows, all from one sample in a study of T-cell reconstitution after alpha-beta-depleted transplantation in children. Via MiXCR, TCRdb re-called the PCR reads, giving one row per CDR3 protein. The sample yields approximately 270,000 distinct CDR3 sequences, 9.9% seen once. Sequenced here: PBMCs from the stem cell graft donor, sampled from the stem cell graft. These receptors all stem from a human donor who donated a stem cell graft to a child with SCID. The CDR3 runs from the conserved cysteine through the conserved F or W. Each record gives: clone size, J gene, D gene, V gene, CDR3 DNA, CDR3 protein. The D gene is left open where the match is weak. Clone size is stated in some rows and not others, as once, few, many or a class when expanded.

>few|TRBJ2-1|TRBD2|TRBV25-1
TGTGCCAGCAGTGGGGCCGGGACTAGGAACTACAATGAGCAGTTCTTC
CASSGAGTRNYNEQFF
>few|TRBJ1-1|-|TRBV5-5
TGTGCCAGCAGCTTGGGTTTCGGCAGGGAGAACACTGAAGCTTTCTTT
CASSLGFGRENTEAFF
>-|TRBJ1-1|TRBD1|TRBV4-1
TGCGCCAGCAGCCACCTGGGACAGAGAAACACTGAAGCTTTCTTT
CASSHLGQRNTEAFF
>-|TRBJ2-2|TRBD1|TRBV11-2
TGTGCCAGCAGCTTAAAGGGGGCCACCGGGGAGCTGTTTTTT
CASSLKGATGELFF
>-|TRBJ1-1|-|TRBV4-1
TGCGCCAGCAGGAGTGGCCCGAGGAACACTGAAGCTTTCTTT
CASRSGPRNTEAFF
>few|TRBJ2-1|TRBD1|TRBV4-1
TGCGCCAGCAGCCAAGTCGGGACAGGGGGCCGTGAGCAGTTCTTC
CASSQVGTGGREQFF
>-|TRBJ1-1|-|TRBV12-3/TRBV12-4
TGTGCCAGCATGGATGCGGGCAGGGACACTGAAGCTTTCTTT
CASMDAGRDTEAFF
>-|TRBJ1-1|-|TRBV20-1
TGCAGTGCTAGAGATCAGGCAGGGGTAAACACTGAAGCTTTCTTT
CSARDQAGVNTEAFF
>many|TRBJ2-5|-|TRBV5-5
TGTGCCAGCAGCCTCATGAACCAAGAGACCCAGTACTTC
CASSLMNQETQYF
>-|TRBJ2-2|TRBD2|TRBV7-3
TGTGCCAGCAGCTTAACTAGCGGGGCATTCACCGGGGAGCTGTTTTTT
CASSLTSGAFTGELFF
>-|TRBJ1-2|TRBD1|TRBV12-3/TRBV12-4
TGTGCCAGCAGTTCTAGGGGGGGGACAGGGGGCGTGAACTATGGCTACACCTTC
CASSSRGGTGGVNYGYTF
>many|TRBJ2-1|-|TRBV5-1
TGCGCCAGCAGCAAGGGGGTTAGGTCAGGGTACAATGAGCAGTTCTTC
CASSKGVRSGYNEQFF
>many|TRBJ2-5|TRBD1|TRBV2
TGTGCCAGCGAGGGACAGTCTCGAGAGACCCAGTACTTC
CASEGQSRETQYF
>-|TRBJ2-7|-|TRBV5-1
TGCGCCAGCAGCTTGGCCGGGGCAGGGAGCTCCTACGAGCAGTACTTC
CASSLAGAGSSYEQYF
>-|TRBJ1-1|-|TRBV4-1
TGCGCCAGCAGCCAAGGCCAGATCATGAACACTGAAGCTTTCTTT
CASSQGQIMNTEAFF
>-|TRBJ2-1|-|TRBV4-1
TGCGCCAGCAGCCAAGGAGCAACTGGGCAGTTCTTC
CASSQGATGQFF
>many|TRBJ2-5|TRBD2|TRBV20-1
TGCAGTGCTAAGCGGGGGACCGAAGAGACCCAGTACTTC
CSAKRGTEETQYF
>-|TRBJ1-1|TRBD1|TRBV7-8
TGTGCCAGCAGCGCCCAGACAGGGGACACTGAAGTTTTCTTT
CASSAQTGDTEVFF
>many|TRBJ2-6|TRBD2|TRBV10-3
TGTGCCATCAGCGTCGGGGGGGGGAGCTCTGGGGCCAACGTCCTGACTTTC
CAISVGGGSSGANVLTF
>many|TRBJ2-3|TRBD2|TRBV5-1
TGCGCCAGCAGCTTGTTCGGGGGGAACGCAGATACGCAGTATTTT
CASSLFGGNADTQYF
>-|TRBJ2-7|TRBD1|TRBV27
TGTGCCAGCAGTTTACTACCCGACAGGGGAGCCTACGAGCAGTACTTC
CASSLLPDRGAYEQYF
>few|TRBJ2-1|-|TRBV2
TGTGCCAGCGTCGGGGGCTACAATGAGCAGTTCTTC
CASVGGYNEQFF
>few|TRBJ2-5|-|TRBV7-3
TGTGCCAGCAGCTTAACGGGACGGTTGGAGACCCAGTACTTC
CASSLTGRLETQYF
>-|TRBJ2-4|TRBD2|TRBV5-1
TGCGCCAGCAGTCTTACTAGCGGCGTGAACATTCAGTACTTC
CASSLTSGVNIQYF
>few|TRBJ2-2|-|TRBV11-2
TGTGCCAGCAGCTGGGAGAGGGGAGAAACCGGGGAGCTGTTTTTT
CASSWERGETGELFF
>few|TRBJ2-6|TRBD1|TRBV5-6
TGTGCCAGCAGCTCATCCGGGACAGGGTCTTTTGGGGCCAACGTCCTGACTTTC
CASSSSGTGSFGANVLTF
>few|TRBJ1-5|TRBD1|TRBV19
TGTGCCAGTACCCAGGGGACAGGGGGTCAGCCCCAGCATTTT
CASTQGTGGQPQHF
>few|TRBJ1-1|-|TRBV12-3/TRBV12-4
TGTGCCAGCAAACCCCTCTGGGGCAGAAAGAACACTGAAGCTTTCTTT
CASKPLWGRKNTEAFF
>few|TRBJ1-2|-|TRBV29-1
TGCAGCGTTGTATCGGGCCCGCTAAACTATGGCTACACCTTC
CSVVSGPLNYGYTF
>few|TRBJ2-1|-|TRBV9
TGTGCCAGCAGCGGCCCCGGGACTGCATTCAATGAGCAGTTCTTC
CASSGPGTAFNEQFF
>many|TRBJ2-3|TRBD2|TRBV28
TGTGCCAGCAGTTTATTGGGACTAGCGGGGGCAAACACAGATACGCAGTATTTT
CASSLLGLAGANTDTQYF
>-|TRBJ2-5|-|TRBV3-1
TGTGCCAGCAGCCGCCTGGGTAGGATACAAGAGACCCAGTACTTC
CASSRLGRIQETQYF
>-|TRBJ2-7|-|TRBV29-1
TGCAGCGTTGTCAGTCTAACCTACGAGCAGTACTTC
CSVVSLTYEQYF
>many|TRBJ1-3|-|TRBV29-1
TGCAGCGTTGAACCCTCGGTGGACACCATATATTTT
CSVEPSVDTIYF
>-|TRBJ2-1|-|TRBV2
TGTGCCAGCAGTGTCCGGGCCTACAATGAGCAGTTCTTC
CASSVRAYNEQFF
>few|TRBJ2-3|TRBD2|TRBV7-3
TGTGCCAGCAGCCTTAGACTAGCGGGGGGTCAGGATACGCAGTATTTT
CASSLRLAGGQDTQYF
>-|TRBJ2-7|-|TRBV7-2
TGTGCCAGCAGCTTCTCGACAGCACAGTCCTACGAGCAGTACTTC
CASSFSTAQSYEQYF
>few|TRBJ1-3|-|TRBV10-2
TGCGCCAGCAGTGATCTCTCTGGAAACACCATATATTTT
CASSDLSGNTIYF
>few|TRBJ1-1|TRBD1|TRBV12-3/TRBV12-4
TGTGCCAGCAGCCCACGGACAGGGTTGAACATTGAAGCTTTCTTT
CASSPRTGLNIEAFF
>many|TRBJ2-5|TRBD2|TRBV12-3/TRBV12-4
TGTGCCACGGGGGGGGAAGAGACCCAGTACTTC
CATGGEETQYF
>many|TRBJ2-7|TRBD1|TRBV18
TGTGCCAGCTCGCCCCGGGACAGGGGGCTCGAGCAGTACTTC
CASSPRDRGLEQYF
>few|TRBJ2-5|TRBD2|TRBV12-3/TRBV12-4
TGTGCCAGCAGCTGGACTAGCGGTTATCAAGAGACCCAGTACTTC
CASSWTSGYQETQYF
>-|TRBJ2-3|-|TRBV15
TGTGCCACCAGCACCGGTTCCACAGATACGCAGTATTTT
CATSTGSTDTQYF
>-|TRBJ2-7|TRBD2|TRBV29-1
TGCAGCGTACCACTAGCGGGGTCCTACGAGCAGTACTTC
CSVPLAGSYEQYF
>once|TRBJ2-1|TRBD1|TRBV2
TGTGCCAGCAGTGCCTACCTGGGACAGGGGGAGTTCTTC
CASSAYLGQGEFF
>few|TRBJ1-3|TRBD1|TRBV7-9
TGTGCCAGACAGGGGGCCAATGGAAACACCATATATTTT
CARQGANGNTIYF
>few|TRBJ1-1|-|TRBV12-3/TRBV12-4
TGTGCCAGCAGTTTTCAGGAGGGGGGCACTGAAGCTTTCTTT
CASSFQEGGTEAFF
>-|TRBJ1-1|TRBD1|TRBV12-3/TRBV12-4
TGTGCCAGCAGCAGGACAGGGCAGGCTGAAGCTTTCTTT
CASSRTGQAEAFF
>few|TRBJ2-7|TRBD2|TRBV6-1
TGTGCCAGCAGTGTCGGGACTACCTCCTACGAGCAGTACTTC
CASSVGTTSYEQYF
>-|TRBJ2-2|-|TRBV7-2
TGTGCCAGCAGCCCAATTGGGGGAGCCGGGGAGCTGTTTTTT
CASSPIGGAGELFF
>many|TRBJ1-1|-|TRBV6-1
TGTGCCAGCAGTGCCCAGATGAACACTGAAGCTTTCTTT
CASSAQMNTEAFF